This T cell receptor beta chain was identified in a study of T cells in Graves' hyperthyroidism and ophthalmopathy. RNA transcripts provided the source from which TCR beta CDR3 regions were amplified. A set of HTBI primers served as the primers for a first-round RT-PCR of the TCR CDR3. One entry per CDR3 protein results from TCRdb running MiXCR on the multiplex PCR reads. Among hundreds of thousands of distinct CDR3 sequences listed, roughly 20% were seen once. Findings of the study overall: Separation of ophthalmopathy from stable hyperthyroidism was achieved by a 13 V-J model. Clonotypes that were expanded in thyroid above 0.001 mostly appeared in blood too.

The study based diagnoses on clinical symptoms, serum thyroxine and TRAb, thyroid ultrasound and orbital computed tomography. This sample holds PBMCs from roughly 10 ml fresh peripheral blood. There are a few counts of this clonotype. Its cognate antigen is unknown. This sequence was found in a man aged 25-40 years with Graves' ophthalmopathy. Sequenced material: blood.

This CDR3 reads CATSEQTGSYNEQFF. In DNA form, the CDR3 reads TGTGCCACCAGTGAGCAGACAGGCTCCTACAATGAGCAGTTCTTC. The V call is TRBV24-1, the J call TRBJ2-1; D perhaps matches TRBD1 (6 bases). This CDR3 is built from 15 residues. Germline CDR1 reads KGHDR; CDR2 reads SFDVKD. The V end lost 4 bases, the J end lost 0 bases, and 9 bases lay between the germline ends.